A selection of T cell receptor beta chains follows, all from one sample in a study of blood T cell repertoires in COVID-19. Produced via immunoSEQ multiplex PCR; TCRdb's table is partial and in-frame only. Of tens of thousands of clones in the sample, roughly four fifths were seen once. Sequencing was carried out using peripheral blood. Receptor source: a woman aged 55-69 years with acute or convalescent COVID-19. Each CDR3 is given with its conserved first and last residue. D genes are given only for firm matches. Not every row has a clone size; where given, it reads once, few, many or a size class.

d_gene	v_gene	j_gene	abundance	CDR3aa	CDR3nt
TRBD1	TRBV25-1	TRBJ1-6	NA	CAKDRAPCSPLHF	TGTGCCAAGGACAGGGCCCCTTGTTCACCCCTCCACTTT
TRBD1	TRBV6-1	TRBJ1-1	few	CASSEANDREPTEAFF	TGTGCCAGCAGTGAAGCGAACGACAGGGAACCCACTGAAGCTTTCTTT
NA	TRBV4-1	TRBJ1-1	NA	CASSRRGGTEAFF	TGCGCCAGCAGCCGTAGGGGAGGTACTGAAGCTTTCTTT
TRBD1	TRBV5-1	TRBJ1-1	NA	CASSPDRGNTEAFF	TGCGCCAGCAGCCCGGACAGGGGTAACACTGAAGCTTTCTTT
TRBD2	TRBV24-1	TRBJ2-2	NA	CATSDGGANSGELFF	TGTGCCACCAGTGACGGGGGGGCGAATTCTGGGGAGCTGTTTTTT
NA	TRBV11-2	TRBJ1-1	NA	CASRDWVQAEAFF	TGTGCCAGCAGAGATTGGGTCCAGGCTGAAGCTTTCTTT
TRBD1	TRBV3-1/TRBV3-2	TRBJ1-1	NA	CASSPQGQSNTEAFF	TGTGCCAGCAGCCCCCAGGGACAGTCGAACACTGAAGCTTTCTTT
NA	TRBV5-1	TRBJ1-2	NA	CASAPGGADGYTF	TGCGCCAGCGCCCCGGGGGGCGCGGATGGCTACACCTTC
TRBD1	TRBV19	TRBJ2-5	NA	CASSIRTGGSQETQYF	TGTGCCAGTAGTATACGGACAGGGGGAAGCCAAGAGACCCAGTACTTC
TRBD1	TRBV5-1	TRBJ1-6	NA	CASTSGGVDSPLHF	TGCGCCAGCACCTCAGGGGGCGTGGATTCACCCCTCCACTTT
NA	TRBV9	TRBJ1-1	NA	CASSASGTPNTEAFF	TGTGCCAGCAGCGCCAGCGGGACGCCGAACACTGAAGCTTTCTTT
NA	TRBV12-3/TRBV12-4	TRBJ1-1	NA	CASTRGVTEAFF	TGTGCCAGCACCCGGGGGGTAACTGAAGCTTTCTTT
NA	TRBV25-1	TRBJ1-2	NA	CASSDLQVNYGYTF	TGTGCCAGCAGTGACCTCCAGGTTAACTATGGCTACACCTTC
NA	TRBV6-6	TRBJ1-1	NA	CASSTRAGNTEAFF	TGTGCCAGCAGTACGAGGGCAGGGAACACTGAAGCTTTCTTT
NA	TRBV3-1/TRBV3-2	TRBJ2-4	NA	CASSNQGTKNIQYF	TGTGCCAGCAGCAATCAGGGAACCAAAAACATTCAGTACTTC
NA	TRBV2	TRBJ1-2	NA	CASSAVAGTTNYGYTF	TGTGCCAGCAGCGCCGTGGCCGGGACAACTAACTATGGCTACACCTTC
TRBD2	TRBV24-1	TRBJ2-1	once	CATSDSAGGSYNEQFF	TGTGCCACCAGTGATAGCGCGGGGGGCTCCTACAATGAGCAGTTCTTC
NA	TRBV10-3	TRBJ2-7	NA	CAIRGGEGYEQYF	TGTGCCATCAGAGGGGGGGAGGGCTACGAGCAGTACTTC
NA	TRBV10-1	TRBJ1-1	NA	CASSGGDREAFF	TGCGCCAGCAGTGGAGGAGACAGGGAAGCTTTCTTT
TRBD2	TRBV2	TRBJ2-7	NA	CASTVSGAYEQYF	TGTGCCAGCACAGTTAGCGGGGCCTACGAGCAGTACTTC
NA	TRBV5-6	TRBJ1-2	once	CASSSDAADYYGYTF	TGTGCCAGCAGCTCTGACGCGGCGGACTACTATGGCTACACCTTC
TRBD2	TRBV7-2	TRBJ2-1	NA	CASSLSGGSSYNEQFF	TGTGCCAGCAGCCTTAGCGGGGGCAGCTCCTACAATGAGCAGTTCTTC
TRBD2	TRBV18	TRBJ2-7	once	CASSPIREGEQYF	TGTGCCAGCTCACCAATCAGGGAGGGCGAGCAGTACTTC
NA	TRBV4-1	TRBJ1-1	NA	CASSQVGLKAFF	TGCGCCAGCAGCCAAGTGGGCCTTAAAGCTTTCTTT
TRBD1	TRBV5-8	TRBJ1-4	few	CASSLSGTGDEKLFF	TGTGCCAGCAGCTTGTCCGGGACAGGGGACGAAAAACTGTTTTTT
TRBD1	TRBV7-6	TRBJ2-2	NA	CASSPQPGQTNTGELFF	TGTGCCAGCAGCCCCCAGCCGGGACAGACGAACACCGGGGAGCTGTTTTTT
TRBD1	TRBV6-2/TRBV6-3	TRBJ1-4	once	CASSYTGGPNEKLFF	TGTGCCAGCAGTTACACAGGGGGACCTAATGAAAAACTGTTTTTT
NA	TRBV20-1	TRBJ1-1	few	CSASARRGEAFF	TGCAGTGCTAGTGCCCGTAGGGGTGAAGCTTTCTTT
TRBD1	TRBV6-6	TRBJ2-2	NA	CASSPDRDHTGELFF	TGTGCCAGCAGTCCGGACAGGGATCACACCGGGGAGCTGTTTTTT
TRBD2	TRBV7-3	TRBJ2-2	NA	CASRGTSGTGELFF	TGTGCCAGTAGGGGGACTAGCGGCACCGGGGAGCTGTTTTTT
TRBD1	TRBV3-1/TRBV3-2	TRBJ1-4	NA	CASSQRGQDNEKLFF	TGTGCCAGCAGCCAACGGGGACAGGATAATGAAAAACTGTTTTTT
NA	TRBV7-3	TRBJ1-1	NA	CASSLSKNTEAFF	TGTGCCAGCAGCTTAAGTAAGAACACTGAAGCTTTCTTT
TRBD1	TRBV29-1	TRBJ2-7	NA	CSVRTGGNEQYF	TGCAGCGTCCGGACAGGGGGCAACGAGCAGTACTTC
NA	TRBV6-6	TRBJ1-1	NA	CASSYGEGDTEAFF	TGTGCCAGCAGTTACGGGGAGGGCGACACTGAAGCTTTCTTT
TRBD1	TRBV10-3	TRBJ1-2	NA	CAISEEVRGRNGYTF	TGTGCCATCAGTGAGGAGGTCAGGGGGAGGAATGGCTACACCTTC
NA	TRBV5-5	TRBJ1-2	few	CASSLAEIVNYGYTF	TGTGCCAGCAGCTTGGCCGAGATTGTTAACTATGGCTACACCTTC
NA	TRBV19	TRBJ2-5	NA	CASSIGTTETQYF	TGTGCCAGTAGTATAGGAACTACGGAGACCCAGTACTTC
NA	TRBV2	TRBJ1-2	few	CASSGRDSYYGYTF	TGTGCCAGCAGCGGCCGGGACTCGTACTATGGCTACACCTTC
TRBD1	TRBV10-3	TRBJ1-1	few	CATGTGNTEAFF	TGTGCCACCGGGACAGGGAACACTGAAGCTTTCTTT
TRBD1	TRBV10-2	TRBJ1-6	NA	CASRGTGGESFSPLHF	TGCGCCAGCAGGGGTACAGGGGGCGAATCCTTTTCACCCCTCCACTTT
TRBD1	TRBV5-1	TRBJ1-2	NA	CASSDRVDGYTF	TGCGCCAGCAGCGACAGGGTGGATGGCTACACCTTC
NA	TRBV6-5	TRBJ1-1	NA	CASTTNLGTFDEAFF	TGTGCCAGCACTACAAACCTAGGGACATTTGATGAAGCTTTCTTT